Below, 2 T cell receptor beta chains from the same sample are listed, as sequenced in a study of long-term antiretroviral therapy in people with HIV (dated by TCRdb to between 2021 and 2023). Sequencing of the TRB variable region was done with the immunoSEQ hsTCRB v3.0 assay at survey level resolution. TCRdb obtained this table from immuneACCESS and retained in-frame rearrangements with V and J assigned. These tables miss some clones; where compared with another copy, unresolved V genes account for less than half of the shortfall, and the remainder is unexplained. This sample has approximately 33,000 clones in its table, and roughly 80% of those were observed once. Roughly 7.3% of the sample belongs to the ten largest clones. Sequencing used unsorted PBMCs, obtained 0.4 years before starting antiretroviral therapy. Every receptor here comes from a man aged 18 to 30 with HIV.

The rearrangement links TRBV6-1 to TRBJ1-4; D not certain. Germline V gene data show CDR1 as MNHNS and CDR2 as SASEGT. This CDR3 is 15 amino acids long. Trimming took 4 bases from V and 2 from J, leaving 11 bases between them. The CDR3 bases are TGTGCCAGCAGTGTCGTCTTGTCCACTAATGAAAAACTGTTTTTT. It specifies CASSVVLSTNEKLFF.

The V call is TRBV6-5, the J call TRBJ1-1; D uncertain. Germline loops: CDR1 MNHEY, CDR2 SVGAGI. CDR3 length: 14 residues. V lost 6 bases, J lost 1 base, and 12 bases lay in between. Written as DNA, the CDR3 is TGTGCCAGCAGCCTTGGACGTCCGAACACTGAAGCTTTCTTT. This translates into CASSLGRPNTEAFF.